This TCR beta chain is from a study of CD8+CD57+ T cells in acquired aplastic anemia. In the study overall: The DNA of sorted CD4+ and CD8+ cells averaged 3.2 ug. Approximately 10 million reads were obtained on average for healthy donor CD4+ cells. Study-level results: Patients had around 28 CD8+ CDR3 sequences in common with controls (the shared set).

In the case of this clonotype: Antigen unknown.

V lost 4 bases, J lost 10 bases, and 24 bases lay in between. This CDR3 comprises 15 residues. Germline V gene lookup returns CDR1 SGDLS and CDR2 YYNGEE. Investigators profiled TCR beta VDJ and CDR3 from genomic DNA template. TCRdb called the reads again in MiXCR, with one record for every CDR3 protein. The sample records about 420,000 distinct CDR3 sequences, 65% to 80% being singletons. Source material: sorted CD4+, CD8+, or CD8+CD57+ T cells (not recorded which) from PBMCs. This rearrangement joins TRBV9 to TRBJ2-7; D might be TRBD1 (6 bases). The clonotype comes from a human donor in good health, serving as a control. CDR3 residues: CASSLGGHKFSPQYF. The CDR3, as DNA: TGTGCCAGCAGCCTTGGGGGACACAAATTTTCACCCCAGTACTTC. Combining the CDR3 with reference TRBV9 and TRBJ2-7 gives the whole variable domain DSGVTQTPKHLITATGQRVTLRCSPRSGDLSVYWYQQSLDQGLQFLIQYYNGEERAKGNILERFSAQQFPDLHSELNLSSLELGDSALYFCASSLGGHKFSPQYFGPGTRLTVT.